The rows below give T cell receptor beta chains drawn from one sample of a study of early stage breast cancer tumors. Assay used: immunoSEQ multiplex PCR; TCRdb lists only in-frame clones, some missing. The sample records roughly 57,000 clones, around nine tenths being singletons. Sequenced: blood. These receptors were obtained from a person between 70 and 80 years old with breast cancer. Both conserved end residues are part of each CDR3. D genes are given only for firm matches. Expanded clones get a size class; other rows say once, few or many, or leave the size out.

CDR3 DNA: TGTGCCAGTATCTCGGGACAGGGAGGTAACGAAGCTTTCTTT; CDR3 protein: CASISGQGGNEAFF; J gene: TRBJ1-1; V gene: TRBV19; D gene: TRBD1; clone size: few
CDR3 DNA: TGTGCCAGCAGCTTAGCAACCCAGGGCGGCGAGCAGTACTTC; CDR3 protein: CASSLATQGGEQYF; J gene: TRBJ2-7; V gene: TRBV7-2; D gene: .; clone size: .
CDR3 DNA: TGCGCCAGCAGCGATGCAGGGAAGGGGGACACCGGGGAGCTGTTTTTT; CDR3 protein: CASSDAGKGDTGELFF; J gene: TRBJ2-2; V gene: TRBV5-1; D gene: .; clone size: .
CDR3 DNA: TGTGCCAGCAGCTTAGGTGGGTACAGGGGGAGAGGCTACACCTTC; CDR3 protein: CASSLGGYRGRGYTF; J gene: TRBJ1-2; V gene: TRBV5-6; D gene: TRBD1; clone size: .
CDR3 DNA: TGTGCCAGCAGTGATGGCAGGGGTCCGTGGGAGACCCAGTACTTC; CDR3 protein: CASSDGRGPWETQYF; J gene: TRBJ2-5; V gene: TRBV6-1; D gene: .; clone size: .
CDR3 DNA: TGTGCCAGCAGCTGGCTAATAGATAGCGGGCCACAGTACTTC; CDR3 protein: CASSWLIDSGPQYF; J gene: TRBJ2-4; V gene: TRBV7-9; D gene: TRBD2; clone size: .
CDR3 DNA: TGCGCCAGCAGCCTGGCGCGGGGGGCTACAGATACGCAGTATTTT; CDR3 protein: CASSLARGATDTQYF; J gene: TRBJ2-3; V gene: TRBV4-1; D gene: TRBD2; clone size: .
CDR3 DNA: TGTGCCAGCAGCCCTAAGGACAGGGGGCCCTACGAGCAGTACTTC; CDR3 protein: CASSPKDRGPYEQYF; J gene: TRBJ2-7; V gene: TRBV5-4; D gene: TRBD1; clone size: .
CDR3 DNA: TGTGCCAGCAGCCGGACTAGCGGGTGGACTGAGCAGTTCTTC; CDR3 protein: CASSRTSGWTEQFF; J gene: TRBJ2-1; V gene: TRBV11-2; D gene: TRBD2; clone size: few
CDR3 DNA: TGTGCCAGCCGTTCGGGGGAGGGCTATGGCTACACCTTC; CDR3 protein: CASRSGEGYGYTF; J gene: TRBJ1-2; V gene: TRBV28; D gene: .; clone size: .
CDR3 DNA: TGCGCCAGCAGTTTCGAACAGGGGGACACCCAGTACTTC; CDR3 protein: CASSFEQGDTQYF; J gene: TRBJ2-5; V gene: TRBV10-1; D gene: TRBD1; clone size: .
CDR3 DNA: TGTGCCAGCAGCCGTGAGGAACACACTGAAGCTTTCTTT; CDR3 protein: CASSREEHTEAFF; J gene: TRBJ1-1; V gene: TRBV6-4; D gene: .; clone size: .
CDR3 DNA: TGTGCCAGCAGCGCTCGACAGGGGCCGGATAATTCACCCCTCCACTTT; CDR3 protein: CASSARQGPDNSPLHF; J gene: TRBJ1-6; V gene: TRBV9; D gene: TRBD1; clone size: .
CDR3 DNA: TGTGCCAGCAGTTTAAACGTAGGGGGTAACACCTACGAGCAGTACTTC; CDR3 protein: CASSLNVGGNTYEQYF; J gene: TRBJ2-7; V gene: TRBV28; D gene: .; clone size: .
CDR3 DNA: TGTGCCAGCAGTTACGGGAACCAGGTGTACTTC; CDR3 protein: CASSYGNQVYF; J gene: TRBJ2-7; V gene: TRBV6-1; D gene: .; clone size: .
CDR3 DNA: TGTGCCAGCAGCCAAGGATCGCCGCGCTTAGCGGGGGGCGGGGCCCAAGAGACCCAGTACTTC; CDR3 protein: CASSQGSPRLAGGGAQETQYF; J gene: TRBJ2-5; V gene: TRBV4-2; D gene: TRBD2; clone size: once
CDR3 DNA: TGCGCCAGCAGCCAAGATCGGTATGTCGGGAAAGGCTACACCTTC; CDR3 protein: CASSQDRYVGKGYTF; J gene: TRBJ1-2; V gene: TRBV4-3; D gene: .; clone size: .
CDR3 DNA: TGTGCCAGCAGCTTCTTCGACAGGGTGTACAATGAGCAGTTCTTC; CDR3 protein: CASSFFDRVYNEQFF; J gene: TRBJ2-1; V gene: TRBV5-4; D gene: TRBD1; clone size: .
CDR3 DNA: TGTGCCAGCTCACCCGGCGAGGATAACTATGGCTACACCTTC; CDR3 protein: CASSPGEDNYGYTF; J gene: TRBJ1-2; V gene: TRBV18; D gene: .; clone size: .
CDR3 DNA: TGTGCCAGCAGCGTAGCGGCAGGGCAGAATTCACCCCTCCACTTT; CDR3 protein: CASSVAAGQNSPLHF; J gene: TRBJ1-6; V gene: TRBV9; D gene: .; clone size: .
CDR3 DNA: TGTGCCAGCAGCTCACCGGGACAGGGTCGCTACGAGCAGTACTTC; CDR3 protein: CASSSPGQGRYEQYF; J gene: TRBJ2-7; V gene: TRBV7-8; D gene: TRBD1; clone size: .
CDR3 DNA: TGTGCCTGGAGTGAGGGGGCAGGGGAGGTCTATGGCTACACCTTC; CDR3 protein: CAWSEGAGEVYGYTF; J gene: TRBJ1-2; V gene: TRBV30; D gene: TRBD1; clone size: .
CDR3 DNA: TGTGCCTGGAGCACAGGGCTGGGTGACACTGAAGCTTTCTTT; CDR3 protein: CAWSTGLGDTEAFF; J gene: TRBJ1-1; V gene: TRBV30; D gene: .; clone size: once
CDR3 DNA: TGCGCCAGCAGCTTGGTGCTAGCGGGGAACACCGGGGAGCTGTTTTTT; CDR3 protein: CASSLVLAGNTGELFF; J gene: TRBJ2-2; V gene: TRBV5-1; D gene: TRBD2; clone size: .
CDR3 DNA: TGTGCCAGCAGTTACCACCGGGACAGAGATTATGGCTACACCTTC; CDR3 protein: CASSYHRDRDYGYTF; J gene: TRBJ1-2; V gene: TRBV6-5; D gene: TRBD1; clone size: once
CDR3 DNA: TGTGCCAGCAGTTTATCCCTCTACGAGCAGTACTTC; CDR3 protein: CASSLSLYEQYF; J gene: TRBJ2-7; V gene: TRBV28; D gene: .; clone size: .
CDR3 DNA: TGTGCCAGCAGCCTACGGGGGGATCCCCCTGGAAACACCATATATTTT; CDR3 protein: CASSLRGDPPGNTIYF; J gene: TRBJ1-3; V gene: TRBV5-6; D gene: .; clone size: .
CDR3 DNA: TGTGCCAGCAGTGCCAATGCGGGGCAGGGCACTGAAGCTTTCTTT; CDR3 protein: CASSANAGQGTEAFF; J gene: TRBJ1-1; V gene: TRBV6-4; D gene: .; clone size: .